This TCR beta chain was profiled in a study of shared clonotypes between healthy human individuals. Regarding the study as a whole: It was observed that about 5% of naive CD4 clonotypes were shared across several donors.

Germline V gene sequence: CDR1 MDHEN, CDR2 SYDVKM. The length of the CDR3 is 14 residues. Trimming removed 2 bases from V and 2 bases from J; junction bases left unmatched: 3. CD8 cells classed as naive were CD45RO-negative and positively selected for CCR7, excluding terminally differentiated effector memory CD45RA+ cells. The healthy adult donors were HIV-negative and reported no recent acute infections or vaccinations. As to this clone: Its cognate antigen is unknown. The same CDR3 also results from other DNA sequences found in this sample.

Original analysis: From ImmunoSEQ came sequences covering only the junction and carrying no quality scores, so filtering differed. The assay was immunoSEQ multiplex PCR, and TCRdb's table has in-frame clones only and misses some. V and J calls and clone size are copied from that table; D and trimming were computed from the DNA. The table records roughly 1,800,000 clones, about 94% of them present only once. This TCR came from a man aged 18 to 29 in good health. The J gene is TRBJ2-7, the V gene TRBV28; TRBD1 matches 7 bases. The sample comprised naive CD8+ T cells sorted from blood. CDR3 protein: CASSLAGGTYEQYF. DNA for the CDR3: TGTGCCAGCAGTTTAGCAGGGGGTACCTACGAGCAGTACTTC.